The 12 T cell receptor beta chains below all came from one sample that was sequenced in a study of CD8+CD57+ T cells in acquired aplastic anemia. For CDR3 and TCR beta VDJ profiling, genomic DNA was the template used. TCRdb used MiXCR to reprocess the reads, holding one entry per CDR3 protein. The table lists 400,000 to 450,000 distinct CDR3 sequences, about 70% of them singletons. Sequences were obtained from sorted CD4+, CD8+, or CD8+CD57+ T cells (not recorded which) from PBMCs. These receptors were collected from a human donor in good health, serving as a control.

The chain links TRBV7-7 to TRBJ2-1, with 8 nucleotides matching TRBD1. There are 15 residues in the CDR3. Germline values: CDR1 SSHAT, CDR2 FNYEAQ (reference sequence). Germline trimming cut 2 bases from V and 8 bases from J; bases unmatched to any gene: 8. CDR3 residues: CASSLIGQGPHEQFF. The CDR3 DNA follows: TGTGCCAGCAGCTTAATCGGACAGGGTCCTCATGAGCAGTTCTTC. Drawing the rest from reference TRBV7-7 and TRBJ2-1, the complete variable domain is GAGVSQSPRYKVTKRGQDVTLRCDPISSHATLYWYQQALGQGPEFLTYFNYEAQPDKSGLPSDRFSAERPEGSISTLTIQRTEQRDSAMYRCASSLIGQGPHEQFFGPGTRLTVL.

The chain has TRBV7-9 and TRBJ2-7, with TRBD1 as a possible D gene (6 bases). This CDR3 region has 13 residues. CDR1 and CDR2 from the germline V gene are SEHNR and FQNEAQ (reference sequence). Trimming took off 4 bases at V and 0 bases at J, with 7 bases between the two ends. The CDR3 here is CASSSGDSYEQYV. DNA for the CDR3: TGTGCCAGCAGCTCAGGGGACTCCTACGAGCAGTACGTC.

Comments on this clonotype: A read error may account for a junction end that differs from germline. The chain uses TRBV7-2 and TRBJ1-2; weak D call: TRBD1 (6 bases). The germline V gene encodes CDR1 SGHTA and CDR2 FQGNSA. The CDR3 is made up of 13 amino acids. This CDR3 is CASSPGRWGDKLF. CDR3 nucleotides: TGTGCCAGCAGCCCAGGGCGCTGGGGGGACAAACTGTTT.

This clonotype showed up many times. V is TRBV29-1 and J is TRBJ1-5; the D gene is possibly TRBD1 (5 bases). Germline loops: CDR1 SQVTM, CDR2 ANQGSEA. The CDR3 spans 15 residues. V dropped 4 bases and J dropped 0 bases, with 13 bases sitting between them. The CDR3: CSVVVQGLSNQPQHF. Written as DNA, the CDR3 is TGCAGCGTTGTAGTTCAGGGACTTAGCAATCAGCCCCAGCATTTT.

This chain connects TRBV2 to TRBJ1-5, with D possibly being TRBD1 (5 bases). CDR1 SNHLY and CDR2 FYNNEI come from the germline V gene. This CDR3 spans 12 amino acids. The CDR3, as DNA: TGTAGCAGCAGACAGAGCAATCAGCCCCAGCATTTT. It translates to CSSRQSNQPQHF.

Turning to this clonotype: The final CDR3 position lacks the conserved phenylalanine or tryptophan, pointing to a likely read error. No DNA is shown, since the ends of the CDR3 on it are uncertain; the CDR3 is the one TCRdb lists. The chain joins TRBV7-3 to TRBJ2-1; TRBD1 was called by the table and not checked on the DNA. The germline V gene has CDR1 SGHTA and CDR2 FQGTGA. Including both end residues, the CDR3 is 13 amino acids long. The CDR3: CASSPEGQGARYG.

The V call is TRBV9, the J call TRBJ2-2; 11 bases agree with TRBD2. There are 15 residues in the CDR3. Germline CDR1 reads SGDLS; CDR2 reads YYNGEE. V shed 0 bases and J 11 bases; nucleotides not matched to a gene: 6. The CDR3 reads CASSVVAGLAAELFF. The CDR3, as DNA: TGTGCCAGCAGCGTAGTTGCGGGACTAGCGGCCGAGCTGTTTTTT.

This clonotype was seen many times. The chain is built from TRBV12-3 or TRBV12-4 and TRBJ2-1, with 10 positions matching TRBD1. The CDR3 extends over 15 amino acids. The V and J ends lost 9 bases and 7 bases, in that order; junction bases with no gene match: 12. CDR3 amino acids: CASSKPGQGLNEQFF. Here the CDR3 DNA reads TGTGCCAGTTCTAAGCCGGGACAGGGGTTGAATGAGCAGTTCTTC.

This sequence joins TRBV7-2 and TRBJ2-1; 9 bases match TRBD2. J gave up 4 bases and V 7 bases, and 11 bases lay outside the gene matches. This CDR3 contains 16 residues. Germline V gene lookup returns CDR1 SGHTA and CDR2 FQGNSA. Here the CDR3 DNA reads TGTGCCAGCATCGTAGCGCCGCGGGGGGGGTACAATGAGCAGTTCTTC. This encodes CASIVAPRGGYNEQFF.

In the case of this clonotype: The junction departs from the called germline gene at one end, perhaps through a read error. The V call is TRBV7-2, the J call TRBJ1-5; 8 bases map to TRBD1. This CDR3 comprises 15 residues. Germline V lookup: CDR1 SGHTA, CDR2 FQGNSA. CDR3 DNA sequence: TGTGCCAGCAGCCCCCCCGGGACAGGAGGCATACCCCAGCACTTT. Amino acid sequence: CASSPPGTGGIPQHF.

About this clonotype itself: Germline and junction disagree at one end, which may indicate a read error. The chain uses TRBV15 and TRBJ1-2, with D possibly matching TRBD1 (5 bases). CDR3 length equals 14 residues. Germline V CDR1 and CDR2: LNHNV, YYDKDF (reference sequence). CDR3 region: CASSFKRTSAAHTF. Written as DNA, the CDR3 is TGTGCCAGCAGCTTCAAGCGGACAAGTGCCGCGCACACTTTC.

The genes are TRBV7-2 and TRBJ2-1; 14 bases agree with TRBD2. With 5 bases clipped from V and 10 bases from J, the junction kept 7 bases outside the gene matches. The CDR3 has 15 amino acids. Germline V gives CDR1 SGHTA, CDR2 FQGNSA. This CDR3 is CASSRTSGGSGEQFF. The DNA of the CDR3 is TGTGCCAGCAGCAGGACTAGCGGGGGGTCGGGCGAGCAGTTCTTC.